This TCR beta chain was observed in a study of blood T cell repertoires in COVID-19. Methods used by the authors: Nucleated cell number was recorded as an estimate derived from reference gene primer amplification. Measured with immunoSEQ multiplex PCR; TCRdb has only the in-frame clones, and not every one. V and J calls plus clone size are reproduced from that table; the DNA served to infer D and trimming. The sample records 160,000 or so clones, around 83% being singletons. Germline V lookup: CDR1 SGHVS, CDR2 FNYEAQ. After removal of 0 bases from V and 1 base from J, the junction contained 5 bases not matched to a gene. The CDR3 has 16 amino acids.

This sequence was found in a human donor in a cohort sampled during active COVID-19. The sample comprised peripheral blood. The V call is TRBV7-6, the J call TRBJ2-5; 7 nucleotides line up with TRBD1. The CDR3 DNA reads as TGTGCCAGCAGCTTAGCCGGACAGGCCACCCAAGAGACCCAGTACTTC. Translated, it gives CASSLAGQATQETQYF.